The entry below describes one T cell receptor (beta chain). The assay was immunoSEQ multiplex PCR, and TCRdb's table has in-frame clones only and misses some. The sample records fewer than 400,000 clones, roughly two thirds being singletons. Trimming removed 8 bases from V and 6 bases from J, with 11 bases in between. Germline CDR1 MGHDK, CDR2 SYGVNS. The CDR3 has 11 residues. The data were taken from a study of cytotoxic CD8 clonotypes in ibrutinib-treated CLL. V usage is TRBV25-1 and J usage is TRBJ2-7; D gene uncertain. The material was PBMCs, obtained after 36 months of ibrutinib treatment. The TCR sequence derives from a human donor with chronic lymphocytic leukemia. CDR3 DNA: TGTGCCAGCGGCTGGGTGGGCGAGCAGTACTTC. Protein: CASGWVGEQYF.